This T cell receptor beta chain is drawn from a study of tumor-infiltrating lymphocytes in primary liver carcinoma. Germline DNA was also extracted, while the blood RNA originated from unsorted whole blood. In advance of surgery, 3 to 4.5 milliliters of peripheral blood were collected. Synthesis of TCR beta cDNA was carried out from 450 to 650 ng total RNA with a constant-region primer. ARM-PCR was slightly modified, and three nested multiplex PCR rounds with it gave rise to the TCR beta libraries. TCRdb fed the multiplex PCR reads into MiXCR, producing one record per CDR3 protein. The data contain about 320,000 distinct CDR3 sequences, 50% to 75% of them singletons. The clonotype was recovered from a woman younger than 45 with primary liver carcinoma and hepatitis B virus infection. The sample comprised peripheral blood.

The CDR3 here is CASSFGTSQETQYF. For the CDR3, the DNA is TGTGCCAGCAGCTTTGGCACTAGCCAAGAGACCCAGTACTTC. The rearrangement uses TRBV7-9 and TRBJ2-5, with D perhaps TRBD2 (5 bases). The CDR3 contains 14 residues. With 3 bases removed from V and 1 base from J, the gap between germline ends came to 9 bases. Germline CDR1 is SEHNR and CDR2 is FQNEAQ (reference sequence).